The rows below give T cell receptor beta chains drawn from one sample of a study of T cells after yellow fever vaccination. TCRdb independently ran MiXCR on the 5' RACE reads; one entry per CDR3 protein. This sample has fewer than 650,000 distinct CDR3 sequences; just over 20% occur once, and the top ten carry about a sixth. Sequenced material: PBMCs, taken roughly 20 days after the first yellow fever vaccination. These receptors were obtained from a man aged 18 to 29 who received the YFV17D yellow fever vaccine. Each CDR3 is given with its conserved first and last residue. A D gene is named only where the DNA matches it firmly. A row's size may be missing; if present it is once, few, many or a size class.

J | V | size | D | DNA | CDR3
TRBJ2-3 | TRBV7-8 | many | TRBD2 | TGTGCCAGCAGCACCAAACTAGCGGCTACAGATACGCAGTATTTT | CASSTKLAATDTQYF
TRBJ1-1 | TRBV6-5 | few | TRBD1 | TGTGCCAGCAGTTACGACAGGGCCGGGATGAACACTGAAGCTTTCTTT | CASSYDRAGMNTEAFF
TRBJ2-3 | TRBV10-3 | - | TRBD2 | TGTGCCATGGGAGGGGATACGCAGTATTTT | CAMGGDTQYF
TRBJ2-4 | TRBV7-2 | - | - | TGTGCCAGCAGCCCCCGAACCCACATTCAGTACTTC | CASSPRTHIQYF
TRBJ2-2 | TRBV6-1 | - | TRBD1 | TGTGCCAGCAGTATAGGACAGGGACCTGGGGAGCTGTTTTTT | CASSIGQGPGELFF
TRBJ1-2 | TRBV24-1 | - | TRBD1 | TGTGCCACCAGTGATCCCGGCGGGACAGCTCGTAACTATGGCTTCACCTTC | CATSDPGGTARNYGFTF
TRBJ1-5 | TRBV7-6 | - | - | TGTGCCAGCAGCTTATTCCAGGGCTCAAATCAGCCCCAGCATTTT | CASSLFQGSNQPQHF
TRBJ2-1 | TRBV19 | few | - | TGTGCCAGTAGTACTGGACCGGGTTACGACAATGAGCAGTTCTTC | CASSTGPGYDNEQFF
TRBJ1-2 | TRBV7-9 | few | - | TGTGCCAGCAGCTTAGTAGAAGGACAGTTGTATGGCTACACCTTC | CASSLVEGQLYGYTF
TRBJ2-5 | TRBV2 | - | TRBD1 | TGTGCCAGCAGTGACCGGACAGGGGGCAGAGAGACCCAGTACTTC | CASSDRTGGRETQYF
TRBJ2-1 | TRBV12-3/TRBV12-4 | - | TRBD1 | TGTGCCAGCAGACAGGAATGGACAGGTCAGCAGTTCTTC | CASRQEWTGQQFF